Below, 18 T cell receptor beta chains from the same sample are listed, as sequenced in a study of blood T cell repertoires in COVID-19. Sequenced by immunoSEQ multiplex PCR; TCRdb stores in-frame clones only, minus some. Here the sample spans about 400,000 clones, roughly 90% being singletons. The sequenced sample was peripheral blood. These receptors all stem from a woman aged 25-40 years with active or convalescent COVID-19.

The J gene is TRBJ2-3, the V gene TRBV7-9; 11 nucleotides match TRBD2. This CDR3 is built from 18 residues. Germline loops: CDR1 SEHNR, CDR2 FQNEAQ (reference sequence). J gave up 5 bases and V 1 base, and 11 bases lay outside the gene matches. The CDR3 is CASSLDLAGGIDIDTQYF. CDR3 sequence (DNA): TGTGCCAGCAGCTTAGACCTAGCGGGGGGTATCGATATAGATACGCAGTATTTT.

This clone was detected once. The rearrangement links TRBV3-1 (or the pseudogene TRBV3-2) to TRBJ2-5; D might be TRBD2 (6 bases). The CDR3 runs 16 residues. The germline V gene encodes CDR1 LGHDT and CDR2 YNNKEL (reference sequence). Trimming shortened V by 4 bases and J by 1 base, and 16 bases separated the two germline ends. In DNA, the CDR3 is TGTGCCAGCAGCCCCTTCCCCGTGGGACTCCAAGAGACCCAGTACTTC. This sequence encodes CASSPFPVGLQETQYF.

This clone was recorded a few times. The V and J genes are TRBV10-3 and TRBJ2-1, with TRBD1 matching over 9 bases. In germline, CDR1 is ENHRY, CDR2 SYGVKD. CDR3 length: 14 residues. V trimming: 10 bases; J trimming: 5 bases; junction bases outside the gene matches: 9. The CDR3 loop reads CATNRDRVDNEQFF. The DNA for the CDR3 is TGTGCCACCAACCGGGACAGGGTTGACAATGAGCAGTTCTTC.

The chain links TRBV9 to TRBJ1-2; D ambiguous. Germline V gene lookup returns CDR1 SGDLS and CDR2 YYNGEE. V was clipped by 2 bases and J by 4 bases, with 12 bases between them. CDR3 length equals 14 residues. The CDR3 region is CASSVGSTGYGYTF. DNA of the CDR3: TGTGCCAGCAGCGTCGGCAGCACGGGCTATGGCTACACCTTC. The whole variable domain, filled in from reference TRBV9 and TRBJ1-2, reads DSGVTQTPKHLITATGQRVTLRCSPRSGDLSVYWYQQSLDQGLQFLIQYYNGEERAKGNILERFSAQQFPDLHSELNLSSLELGDSALYFCASSVGSTGYGYTFGSGTRLTVV.

The chain uses TRBV4-1 and TRBJ2-4; the match to TRBD1 covers 7 bases. V shed 1 base, J shed 5 bases, and the junction held 8 bases outside the gene matches. This CDR3 region has 16 residues. CDR1 is MGHRA and CDR2 is YSYEKL in the germline V gene. The CDR3 reads CASSQAAAGGENIQYF. The CDR3 region has the DNA TGCGCCAGCAGCCAAGCGGCGGCAGGGGGAGAAAACATTCAGTACTTC.

The chain is built from TRBV6-5 and TRBJ2-1; TRBD2 matches 8 bases. The CDR3 covers 14 residues. In germline, CDR1 is MNHEY, CDR2 SVGAGI. The junction had 8 bases not matched to a gene; V was cut back by 5 bases and J by 8 bases. The CDR3 loop reads CASSPRLAIDEQFF. CDR3 DNA: TGTGCCAGCAGTCCGAGACTAGCGATCGATGAGCAGTTCTTC.

The rearrangement links TRBV6-5 to TRBJ1-2; 10 bases line up with TRBD1. The CDR3 loop spans 14 amino acids. The germline CDR1 and CDR2 sequences are MNHEY and SVGAGI. V lost 2 bases to trimming and J lost 6 bases; unmatched junction nucleotides: 3. As DNA, the CDR3 is TGTGCCAGCAGTTACCTCGGGACAGGGGATGGCTACACCTTC. Its protein product is CASSYLGTGDGYTF.

This clone was seen just once. The chain recombines TRBV6-5 with TRBJ2-2; D is unresolved. V was shortened by 9 bases and J by 4 bases, with 18 bases between the two germline ends. Germline assignment: CDR1 MNHEY and CDR2 SVGAGI. The CDR3 contains 15 residues. The CDR3 DNA follows: TGTGCCAGTAATGAGGTGAAGATCCTCACCGGGGAGCTGTTTTTT. Encoded protein: CASNEVKILTGELFF.

On this clone itself: Other DNA sequences in the same sample also yield this CDR3. The chain couples TRBV30 to TRBJ1-2; the match to TRBD1 covers 8 bases. Germline V gene data show CDR1 as GTSNPN and CDR2 as SVGIG (reference sequence). The length of the CDR3 is 14 residues. The trim removed 2 bases at V and 4 bases at J, leaving 6 bases unmatched. CDR3 in amino acids: CAWSRGQGSYGYTF. CDR3 in DNA: TGTGCCTGGAGTAGAGGACAGGGATCCTATGGCTACACCTTC.

DNA for the CDR3: TGTGCCAGCTCACCACCGGGACTAGCGGGAGTCGGCACCGGGGAGCTGTTTTTT. It encodes CASSPPGLAGVGTGELFF. This chain links TRBV18 with TRBJ2-2; 14 bases fit TRBD2. V trimming: 0 bases; J trimming: 4 bases; junction bases outside the gene matches: 4. Germline V gives CDR1 KGHSH, CDR2 LQKENI. The CDR3 is 18 residues long. The full variable domain, with the rest looked up from reference TRBV18 and TRBJ2-2, is NAGVMQNPRHLVRRRGQEARLRCSPMKGHSHVYWYRQLPEEGLKFMVYLQKENIIDESGMPKERFSAEFPKEGPSILRIQQVVRGDSAAYFCASSPPGLAGVGTGELFFGEGSRLTVL.

J is TRBJ2-5 and V is TRBV10-3; D is undetermined. V was cut by 3 bases and J by 1 base, with 12 bases left in between. This CDR3 spans 15 amino acids. Germline CDR1 ENHRY, CDR2 SYGVKD. In nucleotides, the CDR3 is TGTGCCATCAGTGAAAAAGAAACAGTCCAAGAGACCCAGTACTTC. Translating gives CAISEKETVQETQYF.

The chain links TRBV3-1 (or the pseudogene TRBV3-2) to TRBJ2-1; 7 bases align to TRBD2. Trimming at V came to 0 bases and at J to 10 bases, leaving 3 bases not matched to a gene. Germline V CDR1 and CDR2: LGHDT, YNNKEL (reference sequence). CDR3 size: 13 residues. The CDR3: CASSQDLTSEQFF. The CDR3, as DNA: TGTGCCAGCAGCCAAGACCTGACTAGCGAGCAGTTCTTC.

J is TRBJ2-7 and V is TRBV18; D not certain. Germline CDR1 is KGHSH and CDR2 is LQKENI. This CDR3 spans 16 amino acids. V was trimmed by 3 bases and J by 3 bases, leaving 18 bases between them. The CDR3 region is CASSPVPASQRYEQYF. The DNA for the CDR3 is TGTGCCAGCTCACCGGTTCCGGCTAGTCAGCGCTACGAGCAGTACTTC.

The chain recombines TRBV7-8 with TRBJ1-6; weak D call: TRBD1 (6 bases). Per the germline V gene, CDR1 is SGHVS and CDR2 is FQNEAQ. The ends were cut back, 5 bases at V and 6 bases at J, with 14 bases in the middle. This CDR3 contains 15 residues. CDR3: CASSIQGRSNSPLHF. Here the CDR3 DNA reads TGTGCCAGCAGCATACAGGGTCGTAGTAATTCACCCCTCCACTTT.

This chain uses TRBV29-1 with TRBJ1-3; no firm D call. The CDR3 totals 15 residues. Trimming left V 1 base short and J 4 bases short, with 14 bases between. Germline V gene data show CDR1 as SQVTM and CDR2 as ANQGSEA. The chain's CDR3 is CSVEGRQVGGNTIYF. For the CDR3, the DNA is TGCAGCGTTGAAGGTAGGCAGGTAGGCGGAAACACCATATATTTT.

This clone was picked up one time. The V gene is TRBV6-5, the J gene TRBJ2-7, with D possibly matching TRBD2 (6 bases). V shed 7 bases and J shed 3 bases, with 13 bases lying between them. Germline V gene data show CDR1 as MNHEY and CDR2 as SVGAGI. The CDR3 has 13 residues. In nucleotides, the CDR3 is TGTGCCAGCAAGAGGGACTTTTACTACGAGCAGTACTTC. It specifies CASKRDFYYEQYF.

This chain links TRBV5-5 with TRBJ1-3; unclear D gene. From germline, CDR1 is SGHKS and CDR2 YYEKEE (reference sequence). There are 15 residues in the CDR3. Between the trimmed V and J ends, which lost 0 bases and 0 bases, there was a span of 7 bases. CDR3 DNA: TGTGCCAGCAGCTTGGGGCGGAACTCTGGAAACACCATATATTTT. Residues: CASSLGRNSGNTIYF.

The J gene is TRBJ2-2, the V gene TRBV4-2, with 7 bases matching TRBD2. V dropped 0 bases and J dropped 2; count of bases not matched to a gene: 6. Germline V gene lookup returns CDR1 LGHNA and CDR2 YNFKEQ. This CDR3 spans 17 amino acids. In nucleotides, the CDR3 is TGTGCCAGCAGCCAAGAGCATCTAGCGGAAAACACCGGGGAGCTGTTTTTT. It translates to CASSQEHLAENTGELFF.